What follows describes a single T cell receptor (beta chain). Its antigen is currently unknown. This sample was included in a study of cytomegalovirus exposure and HLA in healthy donors. General study results and limits: Previously analyzed data showed that most TCR beta V segments were productive at a frequency of about 90% or about 30%. Researchers catalogued about 150 TCR beta chains as cytomegalovirus-associated.

The CDR3 contains 13 residues. Trimming shortened V by 1 base and J by 12 bases, and 13 bases separated the two germline ends. The germline V gene has CDR1 MGHRA and CDR2 YSYEKL. The PCR was carried out with 60 Vbeta primers and 13 Jbeta primers. Profiling relied on immunoSEQ multiplex PCR, and the TCRdb table lists in-frame clones only, not all of them. This sample has 150,000 to 200,000 clones, with 75% found just once. The receptor comes from a female donor in good health and CMV-seronegative. Specimen: PBMCs. The chain recombines TRBV4-1 with TRBJ1-5; D gene unclear. The CDR3 region has the DNA TGCGCCAGCAGCCAAGTTGAGAACGAGGTCCAGCATTTT. Protein sequence: CASSQVENEVQHF.